This entry is about one T cell receptor (beta chain). The CDR3 has 15 residues. Per germline, CDR1 SGHVS and CDR2 FQNEAQ. V lost 5 bases, J lost 4 bases, and 17 bases lay in between. TCRdb fed the RT-PCR reads into MiXCR, producing one record per CDR3 protein. This table has more than 550,000 distinct CDR3 sequences, 14% appearing once. The V gene is TRBV7-8, the J gene TRBJ1-2, with a weak D call TRBD1 (6 bases). The sequence came from a female donor in good health, serving as a healthy control. What was sequenced was memory CD4+ T cells from blood. In DNA, the CDR3 is TGTGCCAGCAGCGCTAGCACCGGACAGACCTATGGCTACACCTTC. Translation: CASSASTGQTYGYTF.